These T cell receptor beta chains were read from a single sample in a study of T cell responses to AZD1222 COVID-19 vaccine. Some clones are missing from TCRdb's copy, which holds only in-frame ones; the method was immunoSEQ multiplex PCR. The sample includes about 160,000 clones, 85% to 95% of them seen just once. The specimen was peripheral blood, collected on day 0 of AZD1222 vaccination. These receptors all come from an adult in good health. The CDR3 runs from the conserved cysteine through the conserved F or W. A D gene is named only where the DNA matches it firmly. For some rows the clone size is stated as once, few or many, or as a class when expanded; others skip it.

v_gene	d_gene	len	j_gene	abundance	CDR3nt	CDR3aa
TRBV4-1	-	14	TRBJ1-6	-	TGCGCCAGCAGCCAAGTTCTGTATAATTCACCCCTCCACTTT	CASSQVLYNSPLHF
TRBV5-4	TRBD2	20	TRBJ2-5	-	TGTGCCAGCAGCTTGGTATTCTCTGACACCGCCGGGACTAGAGAAGAGACCCAGTACTTC	CASSLVFSDTAGTREETQYF
TRBV28	TRBD1	14	TRBJ1-2	-	TGTGCCAGCAGCCTAGATGCAGGGGGCTATGGCTACACCTTC	CASSLDAGGYGYTF
TRBV28	TRBD2	16	TRBJ2-1	-	TGTGCCAGCAGTTCGGGGACTAGCGGGAGTTGGGATGAGCAGTTCTTC	CASSSGTSGSWDEQFF
TRBV4-1	-	14	TRBJ1-3	-	TGCGCCAGCAGCCAAGCAGACTCTGGAAACACCATATATTTT	CASSQADSGNTIYF
TRBV19	-	15	TRBJ1-5	-	TGTGCCAGTAGTAGCCTCGGGACTCACTATCAGCCCCAGCATTTT	CASSSLGTHYQPQHF
TRBV5-1	TRBD1	14	TRBJ2-7	-	TGCGCCAGCAGCCCGGACAGGGGGCAACGGGAGCAGTACTTC	CASSPDRGQREQYF
TRBV2	-	15	TRBJ2-1	-	TGTGCCAGCATTAGCCGGGCACTATCCTACAATGAGCAGTTCTTC	CASISRALSYNEQFF
TRBV28	-	12	TRBJ1-6	-	TGTGCCAGCAGCCCCACCCGATCACCCCTCCACTTT	CASSPTRSPLHF
TRBV30	TRBD1	14	TRBJ2-1	-	TGTGCCTGGGACACGGGACAGGGAATCGATGAGCAGTTCTTC	CAWDTGQGIDEQFF
TRBV6-5	-	13	TRBJ1-5	-	TGTGCCAGCAGCCGTGGGACAACTCAGCCCCAGCATTTT	CASSRGTTQPQHF
TRBV10-1	TRBD2	15	TRBJ2-1	-	TGCGCCAGCAGTTTAGCGGGAGGAAAGGTCAATGAGCAGTTCTTC	CASSLAGGKVNEQFF
TRBV28	TRBD1	17	TRBJ1-2	-	TGTGCCAGCAGTGGTGGGACAGGGGGCGAAGTTCGTAAGGGCTACACCTTC	CASSGGTGGEVRKGYTF
TRBV7-9	-	13	TRBJ1-2	once	TGTGCCAGCAGCCCCTTAGTCTCGAGTGGCTACACCTTC	CASSPLVSSGYTF
TRBV10-1	-	14	TRBJ2-7	-	TGCGCCAGCAGTGAGTCTGTGGCGGGACACGAGCAGTACTTC	CASSESVAGHEQYF
TRBV18	-	14	TRBJ1-2	-	TGTGCCAGCTCACCACCGAACAGTTACTATGGCTACACCTTC	CASSPPNSYYGYTF
TRBV19	-	14	TRBJ1-2	-	TGTGCCAGTACCCGGGTGGGGACTAACTATGGCTACACCTTC	CASTRVGTNYGYTF
TRBV7-3	TRBD1	13	TRBJ2-5	-	TGTGCCAGCAGCTGGGACAGGCAAGAGACCCAGTACTTC	CASSWDRQETQYF
TRBV14	TRBD2	12	TRBJ2-7	-	TGTGCCAGCAGCCAAGGGGGGAGGGAGCCGTACTTC	CASSQGGREPYF
TRBV6-5	TRBD1	14	TRBJ1-6	-	TGTGCCAGCAACCCGGGACAGTATAATTCACCCCTCCACTTT	CASNPGQYNSPLHF
TRBV3-1/TRBV3-2	TRBD2	14	TRBJ2-1	-	TGTGCCAGCAGCCAGGGGCGGGAGGCCTATGAGCAGTTCTTC	CASSQGREAYEQFF
TRBV2	-	15	TRBJ1-5	-	TGTGCCAGCAGTGAAGGGGGTTTCGGCAATCAGCCCCAGCATTTT	CASSEGGFGNQPQHF
TRBV5-1	-	14	TRBJ2-7	-	TGCGCCAGCAGCCTTGGACCGAGCTCCTACGAGCAGTACTTC	CASSLGPSSYEQYF
TRBV6-5	-	12	TRBJ2-5	-	TGTGCCAGCAGTTACGAGGGGGAGACCCAGTACTTC	CASSYEGETQYF
TRBV6-6	-	18	TRBJ1-4	-	TGTGCCAGCAGTCGGCCCGGGAAGCCGTATGCAACTAATGAAAAACTGTTTTTT	CASSRPGKPYATNEKLFF
TRBV27	TRBD1	15	TRBJ2-7	-	TGTGCCAGCAGTTCCCCCGGACAGGGGGTATACGAGCAGTACTTC	CASSSPGQGVYEQYF
TRBV27	TRBD1	14	TRBJ2-7	-	TGTGCCAGCAGATCGTGGACAGGGCGAGGCGAGCAGTACTTC	CASRSWTGRGEQYF
TRBV10-3	-	17	TRBJ1-4	-	TGTGCCATCAGTGCGGCCGAGCGTTTTGCAACTAATGAAAAACTGTTTTTT	CAISAAERFATNEKLFF
TRBV7-2	TRBD2	14	TRBJ2-1	-	TGTGCCAGCAGCTTAGGACTAGCTTTCAATGAGCAGTTCTTC	CASSLGLAFNEQFF
TRBV28	TRBD1	20	TRBJ1-3	-	TGTGCCAGCAGTCACCAGCCCGGCCGACAGGGACCCTACTCTGGAAACACCATATATTTT	CASSHQPGRQGPYSGNTIYF
TRBV28	-	19	TRBJ1-5	-	TGTGCCAGCAGTTTAAAAACAGGGAGGGGTTTTTATAGCAATCAGCCCCAGCATTTT	CASSLKTGRGFYSNQPQHF
TRBV20-1	-	10	TRBJ2-1	-	TGCAGTGCTTGGAGGAATGAGCAGTTCTTC	CSAWRNEQFF
TRBV9	-	12	TRBJ2-5	-	TGTGCGAGCTCTCGGGCTGAAGAGACCCAGTACTTC	CASSRAEETQYF
TRBV14	TRBD2	14	TRBJ2-1	once	TGTGCCAGCAGCCGGACTAGCGCCCGCAATGAGCAGTTCTTC	CASSRTSARNEQFF
TRBV6-5	-	14	TRBJ2-7	-	TGTGCCAGCAGTTACTCCCAGGGACTCTACGAGCAGTACTTC	CASSYSQGLYEQYF
TRBV7-3	-	15	TRBJ1-1	-	TGTGCCAGCAGCTTAGGCAGGGCTATGAACACTGAAGCTTTCTTT	CASSLGRAMNTEAFF
TRBV9	-	14	TRBJ2-7	-	TGTGCCAGCAGCGTAGGGGCAGGTGGCTACGAGCAGTACTTC	CASSVGAGGYEQYF
TRBV9	TRBD2	16	TRBJ2-1	-	TGTGCCAGCAGCCCCGGGACTAGCGGGCCCTACAATGAGCAGTTCTTC	CASSPGTSGPYNEQFF
TRBV15	TRBD1	15	TRBJ2-5	-	TGTGCCACCAGCAGGGGGCAGGGGGCAGGGGAGACCCAGTACTTC	CATSRGQGAGETQYF
TRBV5-4	-	14	TRBJ1-2	-	TGTGCCAGCAGCAAACAATCTAAGTCCCTTGGCTACACCTTC	CASSKQSKSLGYTF
TRBV4-1	-	13	TRBJ2-3	-	TGCGCCAGCAGCCAAGATGGCACAGATACGCAGTATTTT	CASSQDGTDTQYF
TRBV9	-	15	TRBJ2-5	-	TGTGCCAGCAGCGAGACGCTGGACAGCCAAGAGACCCAGTACTTC	CASSETLDSQETQYF
TRBV3-1/TRBV3-2	TRBD1	12	TRBJ1-1	-	TGTGCCAGCAGCCAAGGGACAGGGGACGCTTTCTTT	CASSQGTGDAFF
TRBV28	-	19	TRBJ2-5	-	TGTGCCAGCAGTTCCATCCCTTGGAAGACCAACGGCCGCGGAGAGACCCAGTACTTC	CASSSIPWKTNGRGETQYF
TRBV30	TRBD1	15	TRBJ2-7	-	TGTGCCTGGAAAACGACAGGGGTCCTAGCTAGCGAACAGTACTTC	CAWKTTGVLASEQYF
TRBV6-2/TRBV6-3	-	16	TRBJ2-1	-	TGTGCCAGCAGTTACTCGGAGCCCGGGTTTTACAATGAGCAGTTCTTC	CASSYSEPGFYNEQFF
TRBV25-1	TRBD1	15	TRBJ2-1	-	TGTGCCAGCGCCCGACAGGGGAGGTACTACAATGAGCAGTTCTTC	CASARQGRYYNEQFF
TRBV6-5	-	13	TRBJ1-2	once	TGTGCCAGCAGTCCTGCTACTAACTATGGCTACACCTTC	CASSPATNYGYTF
TRBV7-3	TRBD1	16	TRBJ2-2	-	TGTGCCAGCAGCCCTCATCCGGGACAGGCTTCCGGGGAGCTGTTTTTT	CASSPHPGQASGELFF
TRBV30	-	12	TRBJ1-6	-	TGTGCCTGGAGCAAGAATAATTCACCCCTCCACTTT	CAWSKNNSPLHF
TRBV10-3	TRBD2	14	TRBJ2-7	-	TGTGCCATCAGGAAGGGAGGGTTGGGTCACGAGCAGTACTTC	CAIRKGGLGHEQYF
TRBV14	-	15	TRBJ2-5	-	TGTGCCAGCAGCCCCCCGTGGTCCGGGTCGGAGACCCAGTACTTC	CASSPPWSGSETQYF